The clone carrying this T cell receptor beta chain came up many times. Antigen: not known. This sample is drawn from a study of beta chain bispecific antibodies for T cell cancers. Regarding the study as a whole: In these mixed samples, most targeted TRBV reads derived from the leukemia cell line.

Clonotype quantities came from unique molecular identifier barcode counts. TCRdb re-called the 5' RACE reads through MiXCR, storing one row per CDR3 protein. The sample carries approximately 20,000 distinct CDR3 sequences, about 2.7% recorded once. Expansion lasted 3 days, with either anti-CD3 antibody OKT3 or CD3/CD28 beads. Cocultures held approximately 50,000 normal T cells, approximately 50,000 targets, and bispecific antibody. The receptor was derived from a human donor in good health. Some clones in this sample may be carry-over from other donors' samples. Sample: healthy donor T cells cultured with leukemia cells.

The chain's CDR3 is CSASRTSGGIDTQYF. The CDR3 nucleotides read TGCAGTGCTTCCCGGACTAGCGGGGGAATAGATACGCAGTATTTT. The chain uses TRBV20-1 and TRBJ2-3; 13 bases agree with TRBD2. V was clipped by 5 bases and J by 5 bases; unmatched bases: 7. Germline V gene data show CDR1 as DFQATT and CDR2 as SNEGSKA (reference sequence). The length of the CDR3 is 15 residues.